The 21 T cell receptor beta chains below were found in one sample sequenced in a study of human T cells and chemical hapten exposure. The time point was: pre-sensitization, week 0. Treatment of the sample: therapeutic diphenylcyclopropenone sensitization with weekly scalp DPC. TCRdb analysed the RACE reads with MiXCR anew, one entry per CDR3 protein. The sample lists 350,000 to 400,000 distinct CDR3 sequences, roughly 4.6% occurring once. Sequenced here: whole blood, sampled in connection with sensitization to the hapten diphenylcyclopropenone (DPC). The receptors were gathered from a woman between 45 and 60 years old with alopecia areata. Some clones in this sample may be carry-over from other donors' samples.

This clonotype has more than one count but fewer than ten. V usage is TRBV4-3 and J usage is TRBJ2-1; 9 positions match TRBD1. The CDR3 is 16 amino acids. V dropped 3 bases and J dropped 3; count of bases not matched to a gene: 6. Germline V gene sequence: CDR1 LGHNA, CDR2 YSLEER. The CDR3: CASSHLPGQGYNEQFF. CDR3 nucleotides: TGCGCCAGCAGCCACCTCCCGGGACAGGGCTACAATGAGCAGTTCTTC.

This clonotype occurred a few times. The J gene is TRBJ1-2, the V gene TRBV12-3 or TRBV12-4; tentatively, D is TRBD1 (6 bases). Trimming pared 4 bases from V and 11 bases from J, leaving 20 bases between. The CDR3 spans 14 residues. The CDR3 loop is CASSSTDRIRTYTF. CDR3 nucleotide sequence: TGTGCCAGCAGTTCCACCGACAGGATCCGAACATACACCTTC.

This clonotype was detected only a few times. The chain recombines TRBV12-3 or TRBV12-4 with TRBJ2-3, with a tentative D call TRBD1 (5 bases). V lost 5 bases to trimming and J lost 1 base, with 10 bases between them. This CDR3 spans 14 amino acids. The CDR3 loop is CASSPETGTDTQYF. DNA for the CDR3: TGTGCCAGCAGTCCTGAGACAGGCACAGATACGCAGTATTTT.

This clonotype was found many times. V gene TRBV12-3 or TRBV12-4 combines with J gene TRBJ2-6; 9 nucleotides line up with TRBD1. The J segment lost 1 base and the V segment lost 3 bases, leaving 4 bases of the junction unmatched. The CDR3 is 17 residues long. CDR3 loop: CASSFRQGVSGANVLTF. CDR3 nucleotide sequence: TGTGCCAGCAGTTTTAGACAGGGGGTTTCTGGGGCCAACGTCCTGACTTTC.

This clonotype was picked up a small number of times. The gene calls are TRBV6-1 and TRBJ2-2; a possible D gene is TRBD2 (6 bases). The germline CDR1 and CDR2 sequences are MNHNS and SASEGT. V dropped 3 bases and J dropped 0 bases, with 11 bases sitting between them. The CDR3 consists of 16 residues. The CDR3 loop is CASSEEGLANTGELFF. For the CDR3, the DNA is TGTGCCAGCAGTGAGGAGGGGCTGGCGAACACCGGGGAGCTGTTTTTT.

The sample holds many counts of this clonotype. This sequence joins TRBV13 and TRBJ2-1; D remains ambiguous. CDR3 length: 13 amino acids. Trimming removed 1 base at V and 5 bases at J, with 6 bases between. Germline lookup yields CDR1 PRHDT and CDR2 FYEKMQ (reference sequence). The CDR3 nucleotides read TGTGCCAGCAGCTTAGTCCCCGACAATGAGCAGTTCTTC. Translation: CASSLVPDNEQFF.

This clonotype was seen many times. The rearrangement links TRBV5-4 to TRBJ2-1, with TRBD1 matching 9 bases. The CDR3 has 16 residues. V shed 5 bases and J 0 bases; nucleotides not matched to a gene: 6. Germline V gives CDR1 SGHNT, CDR2 YYREEE (reference sequence). DNA of the CDR3: TGTGCCAGCAGTCCCGGGACAGGGAGCTCCTACAATGAGCAGTTCTTC. Protein product: CASSPGTGSSYNEQFF.

This clonotype was recorded at least ten times. The chain couples TRBV29-1 to TRBJ2-7; 8 nucleotides line up with TRBD2. Per germline, CDR1 SQVTM and CDR2 ANQGSEA. There are 14 residues in the CDR3. The J segment lost 10 bases and the V segment lost 7 bases, leaving 18 bases of the junction unmatched. In DNA form, the CDR3 reads TGCAGCGGGGGTCCCGGGACTAGTCTGGGTCTCCAGTACTTC. This sequence encodes CSGGPGTSLGLQYF.

The table lists this clonotype with many counts. The CDR3 loop is CASSAGTVSTDTQYF. CDR3 DNA sequence: TGTGCCAGCAGCGCCGGGACAGTAAGCACAGATACGCAGTATTTT. The chain couples TRBV11-2 to TRBJ2-3; 7 positions match TRBD1. Trimming took 5 bases from V and 0 from J; bases not matched to a gene: 5. Germline lookup yields CDR1 SGHAT and CDR2 FQNNGV. The CDR3 runs 15 residues.

The chain links TRBV7-9 to TRBJ2-3; D unresolved. CDR1 SEHNR and CDR2 FQNEAQ come from the germline V gene (reference sequence). V was pared by 1 base and J by 0 bases, with 5 bases between. This CDR3 is 14 amino acids long. The DNA of the CDR3 is TGTGCCAGCAGCTTAGAAAAGAGCACAGATACGCAGTATTTT. Encoded protein: CASSLEKSTDTQYF. Using reference TRBV7-9 and TRBJ2-3 for the parts outside the CDR3, the full variable domain is DTGVSQNPRHKITKRGQNVTFRCDPISEHNRLYWYRQTLGQGPEFLTYFQNEAQLEKSRLLSDRFSAERPKGSFSTLEIQRTEQGDSAMYLCASSLEKSTDTQYFGPGTRLTVL.

This clonotype was observed at least ten times. The chain has TRBV4-1 and TRBJ1-5; tentative D call: TRBD1 (5 bases). The germline V and J ends were trimmed by 1 base and 7 bases, with 11 bases remaining between them. The CDR3 contains 14 residues. Per the germline V gene, CDR1 is MGHRA and CDR2 is YSYEKL. The DNA for the CDR3 is TGCGCCAGCAGCCAAGTAGCGGGACGGCAGCCCCAGCATTTT. Its translation is CASSQVAGRQPQHF.

This rearrangement joins TRBV12-3 or TRBV12-4 to TRBJ1-4; D is unresolved. The CDR3 has 15 residues. V was cut by 7 bases and J by 7 bases, with 19 bases left in between. The CDR3 DNA sequence: TGTGCCAGCACCAGACGGGGAGGGTGGGTTGAAAAACTGTTTTTT. Its protein product is CASTRRGGWVEKLFF.

In this sample, this clonotype turned up many times. The chain recombines TRBV7-9 with TRBJ2-7; the match to TRBD2 covers 8 bases. This CDR3 is 15 amino acids long. Germline V gives CDR1 SEHNR, CDR2 FQNEAQ (reference sequence). The V gene end was trimmed by 5 bases and the J gene end by 1 base; junction bases not matched to a gene: 7. CDR3 in amino acids: CASSPLERGSYEQYF. The CDR3 bases are TGTGCCAGCAGCCCTCTCGAGCGGGGGTCCTACGAGCAGTACTTC.

This clonotype has at least ten counts. This chain's CDR3 is CSASLAGGPRDTQYF. In nucleotides, the CDR3 is TGCAGTGCTTCCTTAGCGGGGGGGCCGAGAGATACGCAGTATTTT. This sequence joins TRBV20-1 and TRBJ2-3; 11 nucleotides line up with TRBD2. Per germline, CDR1 DFQATT and CDR2 SNEGSKA (reference sequence). CDR3 size: 15 residues. The V segment lost 5 bases and the J segment 5 bases; nucleotides outside the gene matches: 9.

This clonotype was counted a single time. This may be a read error, as it is one base from a much larger clone. The genes are TRBV21-1 and TRBJ1-1; TRBD1 is the table's D call, not checked against the DNA. TRBV21-1 is deemed a pseudogene. This CDR3 comprises 15 residues. In nucleotides, the CDR3 is TGTGCCAGCTGCAGCCTGGACAGCCTGAACACTGAAGCTTTCTTT. Its translation: CASCSLDSLNTEAFF.

This chain connects TRBV27 to TRBJ2-2; no clear D. The CDR3 is 13 residues long. In germline, CDR1 is MNHEY, CDR2 SMNVEV (reference sequence). Trimming removed 6 bases from V and 0 bases from J, with 5 bases in between. The CDR3 is CASRWSNTGELFF. The CDR3 DNA reads as TGTGCCAGCAGATGGTCGAACACCGGGGAGCTGTTTTTT.

V usage is TRBV9 and J usage is TRBJ2-5, with 9 bases fitting TRBD2. V was clipped by 0 bases and J by 7 bases; unmatched bases: 13. The CDR3 has 17 amino acids. The germline CDR1 and CDR2 sequences are SGDLS and YYNGEE. CDR3 amino acids: CASSVVPASGIEGTQYF. DNA of the CDR3: TGTGCCAGCAGCGTAGTCCCGGCTAGCGGGATAGAAGGGACCCAGTACTTC. Full variable domain (missing parts from reference TRBV9 and TRBJ2-5): DSGVTQTPKHLITATGQRVTLRCSPRSGDLSVYWYQQSLDQGLQFLIQYYNGEERAKGNILERFSAQQFPDLHSELNLSSLELGDSALYFCASSVVPASGIEGTQYFGPGTRLLVL.

This clonotype appeared a few times. The gene calls are TRBV20-1 and TRBJ2-1, with TRBD2 matching over 10 bases. CDR1 and CDR2 from the germline V gene are DFQATT and SNEGSKA (reference sequence). CDR3 length: 16 residues. Losses at the gene ends were 1 base for V and 8 bases for J; bases not matched to a gene: 11. Here the CDR3 reads CSARAVLAGVVDEQFF. As DNA, the CDR3 is TGCAGTGCTAGAGCTGTCCTAGCGGGAGTTGTGGATGAGCAGTTCTTC.

At least ten counts were recorded for this clonotype. The rearrangement joins TRBV29-1 to TRBJ2-5, with 8 bases lining up with TRBD1. The CDR3 has 14 amino acids. The germline V gene has CDR1 SQVTM and CDR2 ANQGSEA. After removal of 6 bases from V and 5 bases from J, the junction contained 11 bases not matched to a gene. Written as DNA, the CDR3 is TGCAGCGTAGACTCAGGGGGCCCGAAGGAGACCCAGTACTTC. Protein: CSVDSGGPKETQYF.

This clonotype was picked up many times. This sequence joins TRBV6-2 or TRBV6-3 and TRBJ2-7, with 11 bases aligning to TRBD1. From germline, CDR1 is MNHEY and CDR2 SVGEGT. CDR3 length equals 16 residues. With V trimmed by 6 bases and J by 7 bases, 14 bases remained unmatched. CDR3 sequence: CASSRLRTGGDPEQYF. The CDR3 coding sequence is TGTGCCAGCAGCCGCCTTCGGACAGGGGGCGACCCGGAGCAGTACTTC.

In its sample, this clonotype was seen many times. V and J are TRBV5-1 and TRBJ2-3; 13 bases are shared with TRBD2. The CDR3 length is 16 residues. The J segment lost 5 bases and the V segment lost 4 bases, leaving 7 bases of the junction unmatched. The germline V gene encodes CDR1 SGHRS and CDR2 YFSETQ. Here the CDR3 reads CASSVTSGGARDTQYF. CDR3 coding DNA: TGCGCCAGCAGCGTCACTAGCGGGGGGGCAAGAGATACGCAGTATTTT.